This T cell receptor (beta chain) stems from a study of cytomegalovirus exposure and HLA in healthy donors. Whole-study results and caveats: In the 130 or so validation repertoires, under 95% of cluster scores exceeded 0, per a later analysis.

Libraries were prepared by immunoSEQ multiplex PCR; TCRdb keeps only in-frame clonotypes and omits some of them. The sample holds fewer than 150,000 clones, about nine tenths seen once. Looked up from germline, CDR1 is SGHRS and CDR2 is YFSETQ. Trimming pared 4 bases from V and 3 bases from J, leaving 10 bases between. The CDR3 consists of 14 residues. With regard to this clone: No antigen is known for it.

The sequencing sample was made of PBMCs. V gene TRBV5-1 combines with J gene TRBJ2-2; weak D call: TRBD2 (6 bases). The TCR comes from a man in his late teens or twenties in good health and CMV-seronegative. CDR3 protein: CASSPGLHTGELFF. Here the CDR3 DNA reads TGCGCCAGCAGCCCGGGACTCCACACCGGGGAGCTGTTTTTT.